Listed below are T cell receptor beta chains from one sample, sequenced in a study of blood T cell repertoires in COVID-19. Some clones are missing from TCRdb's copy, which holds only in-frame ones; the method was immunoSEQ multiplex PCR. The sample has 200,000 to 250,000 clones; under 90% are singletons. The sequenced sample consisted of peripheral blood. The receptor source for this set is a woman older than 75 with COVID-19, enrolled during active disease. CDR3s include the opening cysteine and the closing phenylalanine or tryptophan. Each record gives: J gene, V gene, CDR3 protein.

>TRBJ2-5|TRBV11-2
CASSLLRETQYF
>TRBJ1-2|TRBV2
CASSVRTAASGGYTF
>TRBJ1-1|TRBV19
CASTPRSTRGGEEAFF
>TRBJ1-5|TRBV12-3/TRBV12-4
CASSLLNQPQHF
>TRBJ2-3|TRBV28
CASSPGKGHTASTDTQYF
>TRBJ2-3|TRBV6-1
CASSESASGGGTLRYTQYF
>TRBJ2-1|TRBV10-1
CASRDGGGPKRYNEQFF
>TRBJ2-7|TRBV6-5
CASSRTSGYEQYF
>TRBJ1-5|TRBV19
CASSVPGQGTQPQHF
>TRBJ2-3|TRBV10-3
CAISESTRTRTDTQYF
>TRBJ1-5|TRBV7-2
CASTLDGGNQPQHF
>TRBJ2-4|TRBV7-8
CASSPGTGNIQYF
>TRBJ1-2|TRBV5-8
CASSPGSGYTF
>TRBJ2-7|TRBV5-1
CASSLEGGTYEQYF
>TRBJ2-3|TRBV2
CASSTPKARGAGTDTQYF
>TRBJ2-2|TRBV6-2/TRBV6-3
CASSHPPGTLRRAGELFF
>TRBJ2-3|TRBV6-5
CASISGGAGTDTQYF
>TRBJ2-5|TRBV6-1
CASSERTGSLETQYF
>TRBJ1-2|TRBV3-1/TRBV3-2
CASSQDLGGGYTF
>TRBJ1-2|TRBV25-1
CASSDPVDRRGDYGYTF
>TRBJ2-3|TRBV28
CASSRQGATDTQYF